One and the same sample provided the 26 T cell receptor delta chains below, sequenced in a study of human gamma delta and Vdelta1 T cells. Their target antigens are unknown. TCRdb re-called the PCR reads via CATT. The sample yields 6,000 or so delta-chain clones, roughly 40% seen once. Sequenced sample: Vdelta1 gamma-delta T cells from blood grown in culture (DOT cells). The receptors were sampled from a human donor in good health.

This clone has more than one count but fewer than ten. This rearrangement joins TRDV1 to TRDJ1; D possibly uses TRDD2 or TRDD3 (5 bases each). This CDR3 region has 19 residues. Germline CDR1 TSWWSYY, CDR2 QGS. The ends were cut back, 2 bases at V and 2 bases at J, with 24 bases in the middle. The CDR3 sequence is CALGECSLRIWVDTDKLIF. The CDR3 DNA reads as TGTGCTCTTGGGGAATGCTCCCTACGTATCTGGGTAGATACCGATAAACTCATCTTT.

This clone is medium-sized (0.01 to 0.1%) in the sample. The V and J genes are TRDV1 and TRDJ1; D perhaps matches TRDD2 (5 bases). V shed 4 bases and J shed 0 bases, with 24 bases lying between them. Germline assignment: CDR1 TSWWSYY and CDR2 QGS. This CDR3 spans 19 amino acids. CDR3 sequence (DNA): TGTGCTCTTGGGGGAGGCCTTCTGAGAACTACTGCGTACACCGATAAACTCATCTTT. Translating it yields CALGGGLLRTTAYTDKLIF.

This chain joins TRDV1 and TRDJ1; 9 bases match TRDD3. Germline V gene lookup returns CDR1 TSWWSYY and CDR2 QGS. The CDR3 covers 19 residues. Losses at the gene ends were 4 bases for V and 5 bases for J; bases not matched to a gene: 20. The chain's CDR3 is CALGVELTTGDTFWDKLIF. DNA of the CDR3: TGTGCTCTTGGGGTAGAACTTACGACGGGGGATACCTTTTGGGATAAACTCATCTTT.

The chain joins TRDV1 to TRDJ1, with a tentative D call TRDD2 (5 bases). The CDR3 covers 18 residues. From germline, CDR1 is TSWWSYY and CDR2 QGS. V was shortened by 2 bases and J by 5 bases, with 24 bases between the two germline ends. The CDR3 DNA reads TGTGCTCTTGGGGAATACCCTACGCTATTTCGCCCCGAGGATAAACTCATCTTT. It encodes CALGEYPTLFRPEDKLIF.

The V call is TRDV1, the J call TRDJ1; 11 bases match TRDD3. Trimming took 1 base from V and 2 from J; bases not matched to a gene: 33. Per the germline V gene, CDR1 is TSWWSYY and CDR2 is QGS. The CDR3 consists of 26 residues. This chain's CDR3 is CALGEHPPNSKLSVLGDTPKTDKLIF. The DNA for the CDR3 is TGTGCTCTTGGGGAACATCCCCCAAACTCAAAACTAAGCGTCCTGGGGGATACTCCAAAGACCGATAAACTCATCTTT.

The chain joins TRDV1 to TRDJ1; D might be TRDD2 (6 bases). The CDR3 is 19 amino acids. Germline V gene data show CDR1 as TSWWSYY and CDR2 as QGS. Trimming took off 0 bases at V and 0 bases at J, with 20 bases between the two ends. The CDR3 bases are TGTGCTCTTGGGGAACTGACTCCTACAAGGGTCCCCTACACCGATAAACTCATCTTT. Translating it yields CALGELTPTRVPYTDKLIF.

This clone was recorded a few times. V gene TRDV1 combines with J gene TRDJ1; 10 bases are a match to TRDD3. CDR3 length equals 21 residues. From germline, CDR1 is TSWWSYY and CDR2 QGS. V shed 4 bases, J shed 1 base, and the junction held 21 bases outside the gene matches. The CDR3 reads CALGGRSLVPTGGWGTDKLIF. The CDR3 coding sequence is TGTGCTCTTGGGGGGCGGAGCCTAGTCCCAACTGGGGGATGGGGCACCGATAAACTCATCTTT.

This sequence joins TRDV1 and TRDJ1; D is unresolved. CDR1 and CDR2 from the germline V gene are TSWWSYY and QGS. The ends were cut back, 2 bases at V and 0 bases at J, with 16 bases in the middle. The CDR3 is made up of 17 amino acids. The CDR3 nucleotides read TGTGCTCTTGGGGAAATGAGGGAGGGTCCCTACACCGATAAACTCATCTTT. It yields the protein CALGEMREGPYTDKLIF.

Judged by abundance, this clone is medium-sized. Other DNA sequences in this specimen translate into the identical CDR3. The V gene is TRDV2, the J gene TRDJ1; a possible D gene is TRDD3 (6 bases). This CDR3 contains 17 residues. Germline V gives CDR1 GEAIGNYY, CDR2 EKD. The germline V and J ends were trimmed by 3 bases and 0 bases, with 19 bases remaining between them. The CDR3: CACDPSRGGDDTDKLIF. The CDR3 nucleotides read TGTGCCTGTGACCCCAGCCGGGGTGGGGATGACACCGATAAACTCATCTTT.

The chain links TRDV1 to TRDJ1; 9 nucleotides align to TRDD3. The CDR3 has 19 amino acids. V was pared by 0 bases and J by 0 bases, with 11 bases of the junction left unmatched. Germline values: CDR1 TSWWSYY, CDR2 QGS. The CDR3 sequence: CALGELSLAGGSYTDKLIF. DNA of the CDR3: TGTGCTCTTGGGGAACTCTCCCTAGCTGGGGGATCGTACACCGATAAACTCATCTTT.

The chain joins TRDV1 to TRDJ1; D is possibly TRDD3 (6 bases). CDR1 is TSWWSYY, CDR2 QGS, per germline. V was cut by 4 bases and J by 0 bases, with 30 bases left in between. The CDR3 is made up of 21 amino acids. The CDR3 nucleotides are TGTGCTCTTGGGGTCTCTTTGGGGGGGGCACGTACTGCCGCATACACCGATAAACTCATCTTT. As protein: CALGVSLGGARTAAYTDKLIF.

In its sample, this clone was seen a few times. The chain joins TRDV1 to TRDJ1; 12 bases are a match to TRDD3. Germline-derived CDR1 and CDR2 are TSWWSYY and QGS. J lost 3 bases, V lost 4 bases, and 21 bases had no gene match. The CDR3 runs 21 residues. Here the CDR3 reads CALGVYAIFPVLGDTPDKLIF. CDR3 in DNA: TGTGCTCTTGGGGTCTACGCCATATTCCCCGTACTGGGGGATACCCCCGATAAACTCATCTTT.

This clone was counted a few times. This chain joins TRDV1 and TRDJ1, with TRDD3 identical over 8 bases. CDR1 is TSWWSYY, CDR2 QGS, per germline. Trimming took 5 bases from V and 0 from J; bases not matched to a gene: 14. The CDR3 has 18 residues. The CDR3 nucleotides are TGTGCTCTTGGGAACAGATCGCCTCTTGGGGGATACACCGATAAACTCATCTTT. It codes for CALGNRSPLGGYTDKLIF.

Judged by abundance, this clone is medium-sized (0.01 to 0.1%). The J gene is TRDJ1, the V gene TRDV1; TRDD2 aligns across 9 bases. The germline V gene encodes CDR1 TSWWSYY and CDR2 QGS. The V segment lost 3 bases and the J segment 0 bases; nucleotides outside the gene matches: 20. The CDR3 is made up of 21 amino acids. The CDR3 region is CALGDGLPTQGDAYYTDKLIF. DNA of the CDR3: TGTGCTCTTGGGGACGGCCTTCCTACGCAAGGGGATGCCTACTACACCGATAAACTCATCTTT.

The V and J genes are TRDV1 and TRDJ1, with D maybe TRDD3 (7 bases). This CDR3 is 18 amino acids long. The V end lost 5 bases, the J end lost 0 bases, and 22 bases lay between the germline ends. Germline CDR1 and CDR2: TSWWSYY and QGS. The CDR3 loop is CALGCSYTGERYTDKLIF. CDR3 nucleotide sequence: TGTGCTCTTGGGTGTTCCTATACTGGGGAGCGGTACACCGATAAACTCATCTTT.

This clone was seen only once. The chain joins TRDV1 to TRDJ1; the D call may be TRDD2 or TRDD3 (6 bases each). The CDR3 contains 18 residues. V was pared by 2 bases and J by 5 bases, with 24 bases between. Per germline, CDR1 TSWWSYY and CDR2 QGS. CDR3 protein: CALGEKGLPRLGMDKLIF. CDR3 DNA: TGTGCTCTTGGGGAAAAAGGCCTTCCCCGTCTGGGGATGGATAAACTCATCTTT.

The rearrangement joins TRDV1 to TRDJ1; D might be TRDD2 (6 bases). Trimming took 1 base from V and 0 from J, leaving 18 bases between them. Germline CDR1 TSWWSYY, CDR2 QGS. The CDR3 totals 18 residues. CDR3 nucleotides: TGTGCTCTTGGGGAACGTTCGCTTCCTGTCCCCTACACCGATAAACTCATCTTT. Protein product: CALGERSLPVPYTDKLIF.

This clone was recorded a few times. The sample carries other DNA sequences with the same CDR3. The rearrangement links TRDV1 to TRDJ1; D remains ambiguous. The germline V and J ends were trimmed by 1 base and 2 bases, with 17 bases remaining between them. Germline V CDR1 and CDR2: TSWWSYY, QGS. The CDR3 runs 17 residues. The CDR3 protein is CALGEPPKYKGTDKLIF. DNA for the CDR3: TGTGCTCTTGGGGAACCTCCGAAGTATAAAGGGACCGATAAACTCATCTTT.

The chain links TRDV1 to TRDJ1, with TRDD2 matching over 8 bases. The CDR3 contains 16 residues. Trimming at V came to 4 bases and at J to 5 bases, leaving 12 bases not matched to a gene. Looked up from germline, CDR1 is TSWWSYY and CDR2 is QGS. The CDR3: CALGGFLRWDSDKLIF. CDR3 bases: TGTGCTCTTGGGGGCTTCCTACGGTGGGACAGTGATAAACTCATCTTT.

This clone has a handful of counts. V is TRDV1 and J is TRDJ1; D is perhaps TRDD3 (9 bases). The CDR3 runs 26 residues. Germline values: CDR1 TSWWSYY, CDR2 QGS. Between the trimmed V and J ends, which lost 0 bases and 0 bases, there was a span of 41 bases. The CDR3 reads CALGELGSLPRLGDGVLIPNTDKLIF. The CDR3 nucleotides read TGTGCTCTTGGGGAACTGGGGAGCCTTCCTAGGCTGGGGGATGGGGTTTTGATCCCTAACACCGATAAACTCATCTTT.

The chain has TRDV1 and TRDJ1; 10 bases fit TRDD3. CDR3 length: 22 amino acids. Germline CDR1 TSWWSYY, CDR2 QGS. Trimming removed 1 base from V and 0 bases from J; junction bases left unmatched: 20. CDR3 in amino acids: CALGEPGLPPTWGIWYTDKLIF. CDR3 DNA sequence: TGTGCTCTTGGGGAACCCGGCCTTCCCCCGACCTGGGGGATATGGTACACCGATAAACTCATCTTT.

The chain is built from TRDV1 and TRDJ1; 12 nucleotides align to TRDD3. The germline V gene encodes CDR1 TSWWSYY and CDR2 QGS. V lost 1 base, J lost 1 base, and 19 bases stayed unmatched. CDR3 length: 22 residues. CDR3 amino acids: CALGEQVLDKRTGGYFTDKLIF. The CDR3 DNA follows: TGTGCTCTTGGGGAACAGGTCCTCGATAAGCGTACTGGGGGATACTTCACCGATAAACTCATCTTT.

This clone occurred a few times. V gene TRDV1 combines with J gene TRDJ2; 9 bases match TRDD2. Germline V gene lookup returns CDR1 TSWWSYY and CDR2 QGS. The V gene end was trimmed by 3 bases and the J gene end by 1 base; junction bases not matched to a gene: 39. The CDR3 has 28 amino acids. CDR3: CALGDPPAFLQSGIKFTPIRFLTAQLFF. CDR3 DNA: TGTGCTCTTGGGGATCCACCGGCCTTCCTACAATCCGGGATAAAGTTTACCCCTATTAGGTTTTTGACAGCACAACTCTTCTTT.

The chain combines TRDV1 with TRDJ3, with TRDD3 matching 8 bases. The CDR3 has 20 residues. Trimming cost V 0 bases and J 0 bases; bases outside gene matches: 7. Germline lookup yields CDR1 TSWWSYY and CDR2 QGS. The CDR3 protein is CALGELRLGGTSWDTRQMFF. CDR3 DNA: TGTGCTCTTGGGGAACTCCGACTGGGGGGGACCTCCTGGGACACCCGACAGATGTTTTTC.

This clone was detected a few times. This chain uses TRDV1 with TRDJ1, with 11 positions matching TRDD3. The germline V gene has CDR1 TSWWSYY and CDR2 QGS. The trim removed 4 bases at V and 1 base at J, leaving 23 bases unmatched. This CDR3 comprises 22 residues. CDR3 loop: CALGAKLPGGGGGYAITDKLIF. In DNA, the CDR3 is TGTGCTCTTGGGGCCAAGCTCCCAGGCGGGGGTGGGGGATACGCTATCACCGATAAACTCATCTTT.

This clone is large in the sample. The rearrangement uses TRDV1 and TRDJ1; 12 bases match TRDD3. J was trimmed by 0 bases and V by 0 bases; bases with no gene match: 14. The CDR3 is 21 amino acids. CDR1 is TSWWSYY, CDR2 QGS, per germline. Written as DNA, the CDR3 is TGTGCTCTTGGGGAACTCGGTCTGTACTGGGGGATACAAAGACACACCGATAAACTCATCTTT. It translates to CALGELGLYWGIQRHTDKLIF.